This T cell receptor (beta chain) was observed in a study of cytomegalovirus exposure and HLA in healthy donors. PCR involved 60 Vbeta and 13 Jbeta primers. Data came from immunoSEQ multiplex PCR; TCRdb stores just in-frame clones and leaves some out. The sample shows about 160,000 clones, around 90% of them seen only once. CDR3 size: 16 residues. Germline V CDR1 and CDR2: LNHDA, SQIVND (reference sequence). Trimming removed 5 bases at V and 0 bases at J, with 14 bases between. In regard to this clone: Its antigen is undetermined.

Findings of the study overall: In vitro testing confirmed a few CMV-associated chains as specific for CMV antigens.

The chain couples TRBV19 to TRBJ1-5; no firm D call. Sequencing used PBMCs. The sequence was obtained from a woman aged 25 to 45 in good health and CMV-seronegative. Written as DNA, the CDR3 is TGTGCCAGTAGTCCATACGTGCGGTTTAGCAATCAGCCCCAGCATTTT. Protein: CASSPYVRFSNQPQHF. Full variable domain (remainder filled in from reference TRBV19 and TRBJ1-5): DGGITQSPKYLFRKEGQNVTLSCEQNLNHDAMYWYRQDPGQGLRLIYYSQIVNDFQKGDIAEGYSVSREKKESFPLTVTSAQKNPTAFYLCASSPYVRFSNQPQHFGDGTRLSIL.